Below are 23 T cell receptor beta chains sequenced from a single sample in a study of beta chain features in type 1 diabetes. All of the isolated RNA was reverse transcribed, so expressed TCRB transcripts were sequenced. Profiled with immunoSEQ multiplex PCR; TCRdb holds only in-frame clones, not every one. The sample contains over 300,000 clones, roughly 8% of which appear only once. The sample was central memory CD4+ T cells from blood. Every receptor here comes from a woman between 18 and 29 years old in good health.

This clone showed up many times. The gene calls are TRBV6-6 and TRBJ2-3; TRBD2 matches at 7 bases. The junction had 7 bases not matched to a gene; V was cut back by 7 bases and J by 3 bases. The CDR3 contains 14 residues. Germline V gene data show CDR1 as MNHNY and CDR2 as SVGAGI (reference sequence). CDR3 region: CASMRGRGTDTQYF. CDR3 in DNA: TGTGCCAGCATGCGCGGGAGAGGTACAGATACGCAGTATTTT.

This clone was seen only a few times. V and J are TRBV28 and TRBJ2-7; D gene unclear. V dropped 2 bases and J dropped 0 bases, with 11 bases sitting between them. Germline assignment: CDR1 MDHEN and CDR2 SYDVKM. CDR3 length: 15 amino acids. CDR3 DNA: TGTGCCAGCAGTTTACTGGGCCCGAGCTCCTACGAGCAGTACTTC. Encoded protein: CASSLLGPSSYEQYF.

This clone appeared many times. In the same sample, other DNA sequences code for this CDR3. The V gene is TRBV6-6, the J gene TRBJ2-7; no clear D gene. This CDR3 contains 12 residues. V lost 0 bases and J 3 bases, leaving 3 bases between the germline ends. Per the germline V gene, CDR1 is MNHNY and CDR2 is SVGAGI (reference sequence). DNA for the CDR3: TGTGCCAGCAGTTACTCGAGCTACGAGCAGTACTTC. It specifies CASSYSSYEQYF.

The V gene is TRBV5-1, the J gene TRBJ1-2, with D unresolved. The V and J ends lost 0 bases and 7 bases respectively, with 7 bases between them. The CDR3 is 12 amino acids. In germline, CDR1 is SGHRS, CDR2 YFSETQ. CDR3 in amino acids: CASSLDKGGYTF. The CDR3 DNA sequence: TGCGCCAGCAGCTTGGACAAAGGTGGCTACACCTTC.

A few counts support this clone. V and J are TRBV19 and TRBJ2-2; 11 nucleotides align to TRBD2. Unmatched junction bases numbered 8, after V lost 5 bases and J lost 6 bases. Germline V gene lookup returns CDR1 LNHDA and CDR2 SQIVND (reference sequence). The CDR3 totals 16 residues. The CDR3, as DNA: TGTGCCAGTAGTGACTATAGCGGGAGGGTCGCCGGGGAGCTGTTTTTT. Translation gives CASSDYSGRVAGELFF.

This clone turned up a few times. The genes are TRBV6-6 and TRBJ2-4; D possibly matches TRBD1 or TRBD2 (5 bases each). Trimming shortened V by 4 bases and J by 0 bases, and 10 bases separated the two germline ends. The CDR3 consists of 15 residues. Germline CDR1 is MNHNY and CDR2 is SVGAGI (reference sequence). The CDR3 DNA reads TGTGCCAGCAGTTCTGCCGGGACAGCCAAAAACATTCAGTACTTC. Its translation is CASSSAGTAKNIQYF.

This clone was seen more than once but under ten times. The V call is TRBV29-1, the J call TRBJ2-7, with D possibly being TRBD1 (5 bases). CDR3 length: 12 residues. Trimming removed 7 bases at V and 7 bases at J, with 17 bases between. Germline lookup yields CDR1 SQVTM and CDR2 ANQGSEA. The CDR3 bases are TGCAGCGCCGTAAAACAGTCAGGGGAGCAGTACTTC. Protein sequence: CSAVKQSGEQYF.

This clone has at least ten counts. J is TRBJ2-5 and V is TRBV7-9, with 10 bases matching TRBD1. This CDR3 is built from 14 residues. CDR1 SEHNR and CDR2 FQNEAQ come from the germline V gene (reference sequence). Trimming took 6 bases from V and 4 from J; bases not matched to a gene: 5. CDR3 amino acids: CASRTGTGAETQYF. CDR3 nucleotide sequence: TGTGCCAGCAGAACCGGGACAGGGGCAGAGACCCAGTACTTC.

This clone turned up a few times. This sequence joins TRBV13 and TRBJ2-5, with 9 bases identical to TRBD2. Germline V gene data show CDR1 as PRHDT and CDR2 as FYEKMQ (reference sequence). CDR3 length: 16 residues. V lost 1 base to trimming and J lost 2 bases; unmatched junction nucleotides: 5. CDR3 coding DNA: TGTGCCAGCAGCTTAGCTAGCGGGACGGTTCAAGAGACCCAGTACTTC. This encodes CASSLASGTVQETQYF.

Only a few counts were recorded for this clone. Other DNA sequences in this specimen translate into the identical CDR3. This rearrangement joins TRBV4-1 to TRBJ2-7; perhaps TRBD2 as D (6 bases). Germline-derived CDR1 and CDR2 are MGHRA and YSYEKL. The CDR3 has 13 residues. The germline V and J ends were trimmed by 6 bases and 3 bases, with 12 bases remaining between them. CDR3: CASSRQGGYEQYF. The CDR3 DNA reads as TGCGCCAGCAGTCGCCAGGGAGGCTACGAGCAGTACTTC.

This clone turned up a few times. The chain employs TRBV10-3 and TRBJ2-5; 7 positions match TRBD2. The DNA matches TRBJ2-7 better at its end, which makes the J call doubtful. The CDR3 covers 15 residues. The V gene's germline CDR1 is ENHRY and CDR2 SYGVKD. DNA for the CDR3: TGTGCCATCAGTGCGGGCGGGAGTGGTAACTACGAGCAGTACTTC. Translating gives CAISAGGSGNYEQYF.

In its sample, this clone was seen a few times. The rearrangement uses TRBV7-2 and TRBJ2-3, with 8 bases matching TRBD2. With V trimmed by 7 bases and J by 3 bases, 9 bases remained unmatched. The CDR3 totals 15 residues. Germline V lookup: CDR1 SGHTA, CDR2 FQGNSA. The CDR3 is CASTPDSGMTDTQYF. Here the CDR3 DNA reads TGTGCCAGCACCCCCGATAGCGGGATGACAGATACGCAGTATTTT. Full variable domain (remainder filled in from reference TRBV7-2 and TRBJ2-3): GAGVSQSPSNKVTEKGKDVELRCDPISGHTALYWYRQSLGQGLEFLIYFQGNSAPDKSGLPSDRFSAERTGGSVSTLTIQRTQQEDSAVYLCASTPDSGMTDTQYFGPGTRLTVL.

This clone was detected a few times. The genes are TRBV5-4 and TRBJ2-3; 13 bases map to TRBD2. Per the germline V gene, CDR1 is SGHNT and CDR2 is YYREEE (reference sequence). The CDR3 length is 16 residues. J gave up 5 bases and V 1 base, and 4 bases lay outside the gene matches. CDR3 nucleotides: TGTGCCAGCAGCTTGCGGACTAGCGGGAGTGGAGATACGCAGTATTTT. The encoded protein is CASSLRTSGSGDTQYF.

This clone was counted between two and nine times. The V gene is TRBV29-1, the J gene TRBJ2-7, with 10 bases aligning to TRBD1. The CDR3 spans 14 residues. V shed 7 bases, J shed 2 bases, and the junction held 8 bases outside the gene matches. Germline values: CDR1 SQVTM, CDR2 ANQGSEA. As DNA, the CDR3 is TGCAGCGCGACACCGGGACAGGGGACCTACGAGCAGTACTTC. Its translation: CSATPGQGTYEQYF.

This clone was seen only a few times. This rearrangement joins TRBV5-6 to TRBJ2-3, with 7 bases aligning to TRBD1. Germline V gives CDR1 SGHDT, CDR2 YYEEEE. With V trimmed by 4 bases and J by 2 bases, 7 bases remained unmatched. CDR3 size: 15 residues. The CDR3 protein is CASSLGTVYTDTQYF. The CDR3 nucleotides read TGTGCCAGCAGCCTTGGGACAGTCTACACAGATACGCAGTATTTT.

This sequence joins TRBV5-1 and TRBJ2-7, with 14 bases matching TRBD2. The length of the CDR3 is 18 residues. V dropped 4 bases and J dropped 8; count of bases not matched to a gene: 17. CDR1 is SGHRS and CDR2 is YFSETQ in the germline V gene. The CDR3 DNA is TGCGCCAGCAGCCCGGGACTAGCGGGAGAACCACTCTCTACGAAGCAGTACTTC. This sequence encodes CASSPGLAGEPLSTKQYF.

This clone has just a few counts. The V call is TRBV28, the J call TRBJ2-5; 8 bases agree with TRBD1. V trimming: 5 bases; J trimming: 5 bases; junction bases outside the gene matches: 7. The CDR3 covers 14 residues. Germline V gene sequence: CDR1 MDHEN, CDR2 SYDVKM. CDR3 residues: CASSKTGGKETQYF. The CDR3 DNA sequence: TGTGCCAGCAGTAAAACAGGGGGTAAGGAGACCCAGTACTTC.

The chain employs TRBV5-4 and TRBJ1-1, with 7 bases fitting TRBD1. Germline trimming cut 4 bases from V and 5 bases from J; bases unmatched to any gene: 8. Germline CDR1 and CDR2: SGHNT and YYREEE (reference sequence). This CDR3 contains 14 residues. The CDR3 region is CASSETGIRTEAFF. For the CDR3, the DNA is TGTGCCAGCAGCGAGACAGGGATAAGGACTGAAGCTTTCTTT.

Only a few counts were recorded for this clone. It is likely a read error: a sequence one base away is far more abundant. J is TRBJ2-1 and V is TRBV5-4; 13 nucleotides match TRBD2. Per the germline V gene, CDR1 is SGHNT and CDR2 is YYREEE (reference sequence). Trimming removed 4 bases from V and 8 bases from J; junction bases left unmatched: 6. The CDR3 spans 15 residues. In DNA form, the CDR3 reads TGTGCCAGCAGCCCAACTAGCGGGAGGGCCGATGAGCAGTTCTTC. As protein: CASSPTSGRADEQFF. Full variable domain (rest looked up from reference TRBV5-4 and TRBJ2-1): ETGVTQSPTHLIKTRGQQVTLRCSSQSGHNTVSWYQQALGQGPQFIFQYYREEENGRGNFPPRFSGLQFPNYSSELNVNALELDDSALYLCASSPTSGRADEQFFGPGTRLTVL.

This clone was observed a handful of times. Other nucleotide sequences from this sample produce the same CDR3. V is TRBV5-6 and J is TRBJ2-6; D not resolved. V was trimmed by 0 bases and J by 0 bases, leaving 4 bases between them. Germline V CDR1 and CDR2: SGHDT, YYEEEE. The CDR3 runs 15 residues. CDR3 in amino acids: CASSLGVSGANVLTF. CDR3 coding DNA: TGTGCCAGCAGCTTGGGGGTCTCTGGGGCCAACGTCCTGACTTTC. Using reference TRBV5-6 and TRBJ2-6 for the parts outside the CDR3, the full variable domain is DAGVTQSPTHLIKTRGQQVTLRCSPKSGHDTVSWYQQALGQGPQFIFQYYEEEERQRGNFPDRFSGHQFPNYSSELNVNALLLGDSALYLCASSLGVSGANVLTFGAGSRLTVL.

This clone was counted only a few times. V gene TRBV2 combines with J gene TRBJ2-1; the D gene could be TRBD1 or TRBD2 (5 bases each). The CDR3 has 13 residues. The V gene lost 6 bases and the J gene lost 6 bases, with 12 bases spanning the gap. CDR1 and CDR2 from the germline V gene are SNHLY and FYNNEI. CDR3 DNA: TGTGCCAGCAGCCCCGTGGGGACCAATGAGCAGTTCTTC. It yields the protein CASSPVGTNEQFF.

This clone was recorded once. The chain couples TRBV11-3 to TRBJ2-7; D not certain. This CDR3 comprises 13 residues. CDR1 SGHNT and CDR2 YENEEA come from the germline V gene. V was shortened by 0 bases and J by 3 bases, with 6 bases between the two germline ends. This CDR3 is CASSLDLIYEQYF. CDR3 in DNA: TGTGCCAGCAGCTTAGATCTGATCTACGAGCAGTACTTC.

This chain joins TRBV20-1 and TRBJ2-1, with D perhaps matching TRBD2 (5 bases). Germline V gene lookup returns CDR1 DFQATT and CDR2 SNEGSKA (reference sequence). V lost 4 bases to trimming and J lost 5 bases, with 6 bases between them. The CDR3 has 11 amino acids. The CDR3: CSANGNNEQFF. The CDR3 nucleotides read TGCAGTGCTAACGGGAACAATGAGCAGTTCTTC.